The 23 T cell receptor beta chains below were found in one sample sequenced in a study of neoadjuvant nivolumab and ipilimumab in lung cancer. The method was immunoSEQ multiplex PCR; TCRdb's version includes in-frame clones alone and lacks a portion of them. This table has tens of thousands of clones, more than 70% appearing once. The sequences come from peripheral blood, collected before neoadjuvant nivolumab, alone or with ipilimumab. All receptors derive from an adult with non-small cell lung cancer.

The rearrangement links TRBV6-5 to TRBJ2-3, with a weak D call TRBD1 (6 bases). CDR1 is MNHEY, CDR2 SVGAGI, per germline. This CDR3 is 14 amino acids long. V was cut by 5 bases and J by 0 bases, with 9 bases left in between. CDR3 residues: CASSHRESTDTQYF. The CDR3 nucleotides read TGTGCCAGCAGTCACAGGGAAAGCACAGATACGCAGTATTTT.

The V and J genes are TRBV6-1 and TRBJ1-1, with D unclear. The CDR3 loop spans 10 amino acids. Germline-derived CDR1 and CDR2 are MNHNS and SASEGT. The DNA of the CDR3 is TGTTTTCGGGTGAACACTGAAGCTTTCTTT. This gives the protein CFRVNTEAFF.

The rearrangement links TRBV2 to TRBJ2-7; D is perhaps TRBD1 (6 bases). With 6 bases removed from V and 2 bases from J, the gap between germline ends came to 14 bases. The CDR3 consists of 14 residues. Germline CDR1 SNHLY, CDR2 FYNNEI. CDR3 loop: CASRTPGHPYEQYF. In DNA form, the CDR3 reads TGTGCCAGCAGAACCCCGGGACATCCCTACGAGCAGTACTTC.

The rearrangement uses TRBV4-3 and TRBJ1-4, with 10 bases matching TRBD1. The V gene end was trimmed by 0 bases and the J gene end by 6 bases; junction bases not matched to a gene: 1. From germline, CDR1 is LGHNA and CDR2 YSLEER. This CDR3 comprises 15 residues. CDR3 nucleotide sequence: TGCGCCAGCAGCCAAGATGGGACAGGGGATGAAAAACTGTTTTTT. Its translation is CASSQDGTGDEKLFF.

V and J are TRBV18 and TRBJ1-4, with unresolved D. The germline V and J ends were trimmed by 1 base and 7 bases, with 7 bases remaining between them. The CDR3 is 13 residues long. Germline assignment: CDR1 KGHSH and CDR2 LQKENI. The CDR3 bases are TGTGCCAGCTCACCACGGTTAGGTGAAAAACTGTTTTTT. Its translation: CASSPRLGEKLFF.

The V gene is TRBV6-4, the J gene TRBJ2-3; a possible D gene is TRBD1 (5 bases). Germline CDR1 and CDR2: MRHNA and SNTAGT. The CDR3 is 15 amino acids. Trimming removed 0 bases from V and 1 base from J, with 8 bases in between. This CDR3 reads CASSDSQGGTDTQYF. In DNA, the CDR3 is TGTGCCAGCAGTGACTCCCAGGGTGGCACAGATACGCAGTATTTT.

V gene TRBV6-1 combines with J gene TRBJ2-3; D is possibly TRBD2 (5 bases). Germline V lookup: CDR1 MNHNS, CDR2 SASEGT. CDR3 length: 13 residues. Trimming took off 6 bases at V and 3 bases at J, with 10 bases between the two ends. The CDR3 loop is CASRGSGTDTQYF. In DNA form, the CDR3 reads TGTGCCAGCAGGGGGAGTGGGACAGATACGCAGTATTTT.

V usage is TRBV19 and J usage is TRBJ1-5, with 7 positions matching TRBD1. This CDR3 comprises 15 residues. V was clipped by 4 bases and J by 0 bases; unmatched bases: 3. CDR1 is LNHDA and CDR2 is SQIVND in the germline V gene (reference sequence). The CDR3 spells CASSKQGYSNQPQHF. CDR3 nucleotides: TGTGCCAGTAGTAAACAGGGGTATAGCAATCAGCCCCAGCATTTT.

The chain couples TRBV5-4 to TRBJ1-2, with TRBD1 matching 8 bases. J lost 4 bases, V lost 4 bases, and 6 bases had no gene match. In germline, CDR1 is SGHNT, CDR2 YYREEE (reference sequence). The CDR3 totals 14 residues. The CDR3 reads CASSIRGQGYGYTF. The CDR3 region has the DNA TGTGCCAGCAGCATCCGAGGACAGGGCTATGGCTACACCTTC.

The gene calls are TRBV14 and TRBJ1-3; D is undetermined. Deletions cut 4 bases from V and 2 bases from J, with 6 bases between. The CDR3 covers 13 residues. Germline V lookup: CDR1 SGHDN, CDR2 FVKESK. The CDR3 nucleotides are TGTGCCAGCAGCCGCCAGGCTGGAAACACCATATATTTT. Protein sequence: CASSRQAGNTIYF.

The chain uses TRBV5-4 and TRBJ2-1, with TRBD1 as a possible D gene (5 bases). Germline assignment: CDR1 SGHNT and CDR2 YYREEE (reference sequence). Trimming cost V 2 bases and J 4 bases, with 7 bases left between them. This CDR3 spans 13 amino acids. In DNA form, the CDR3 reads TGTGCCAGCAGCTTTGACAGATACAATGAGCAGTTCTTC. Translating gives CASSFDRYNEQFF.

The chain carries TRBV29-1 and TRBJ1-3, with D unresolved. CDR1 SQVTM and CDR2 ANQGSEA come from the germline V gene. The CDR3 length is 13 residues. V dropped 0 bases and J dropped 4 bases, with 7 bases sitting between them. CDR3 in amino acids: CSVEEGGGNTIYF. DNA for the CDR3: TGCAGCGTTGAAGAGGGTGGAGGAAACACCATATATTTT.

This sequence joins TRBV2 and TRBJ2-7, with D perhaps being TRBD1 or TRBD2 (5 bases each). V was cut by 5 bases and J by 5 bases, with 16 bases left in between. This CDR3 is built from 14 residues. Germline V lookup: CDR1 SNHLY, CDR2 FYNNEI. In DNA, the CDR3 is TGTGCCAGCAGTTTTCTAGTTGGGGGACACGAGCAGTACTTC. The encoded protein is CASSFLVGGHEQYF.

The chain employs TRBV15 and TRBJ1-1; 7 bases map to TRBD1. CDR3 size: 16 residues. After removal of 3 bases from V and 0 bases from J, the junction contained 7 bases not matched to a gene. Per germline, CDR1 LNHNV and CDR2 YYDKDF (reference sequence). For the CDR3, the DNA is TGTGCCACCAGCAGCACCCCGGGACAGATGAACACTGAAGCTTTCTTT. The encoded protein is CATSSTPGQMNTEAFF.

The J gene is TRBJ2-3, the V gene TRBV9; D uncertain. Germline V gene data show CDR1 as SGDLS and CDR2 as YYNGEE. V shed 3 bases and J shed 0 bases, with 8 bases lying between them. This CDR3 is built from 14 residues. CDR3 amino acids: CASSASSSTDTQYF. The CDR3 region has the DNA TGTGCCAGCAGCGCATCGTCGAGCACAGATACGCAGTATTTT.

In this sample, this clone turned up a few times. The chain combines TRBV7-7 with TRBJ1-5, with D hard to call. V lost 1 base and J lost 9, with 10 bases in between. Germline CDR1 and CDR2: SSHAT and FNYEAQ (reference sequence). The CDR3 contains 13 residues. For the CDR3, the DNA is TGTGCCAGCAGCTTAGATACCGCCGGGCCCCAGCATTTT. Protein: CASSLDTAGPQHF. Variable domain in full (rest from reference TRBV7-7 and TRBJ1-5): GAGVSQSPRYKVTKRGQDVTLRCDPISSHATLYWYQQALGQGPEFLTYFNYEAQPDKSGLPSDRFSAERPEGSISTLTIQRTEQRDSAMYRCASSLDTAGPQHFGDGTRLSIL.

The chain combines TRBV2 with TRBJ2-2; D remains unclear. The CDR3 totals 13 residues. The V gene lost 5 bases and the J gene lost 2 bases, with 6 bases spanning the gap. CDR1 SNHLY and CDR2 FYNNEI come from the germline V gene. CDR3 residues: CASSPGNTGELFF. The DNA of the CDR3 is TGTGCCAGCAGTCCGGGTAACACCGGGGAGCTGTTTTTT.

The chain combines TRBV10-2 with TRBJ2-7; 11 bases match TRBD2. There are 16 residues in the CDR3. Germline lookup yields CDR1 WSHSY and CDR2 SAAADI. After removal of 4 bases from V and 3 bases from J, the junction contained 8 bases not matched to a gene. The CDR3 is CASSGSSGGPGYEQYF. The CDR3 coding sequence is TGCGCCAGCAGTGGTTCTAGCGGGGGGCCTGGCTACGAGCAGTACTTC.

This clone was detected only a few times. The rearrangement links TRBV15 to TRBJ1-1; TRBD1 matches at 7 bases. Per germline, CDR1 LNHNV and CDR2 YYDKDF (reference sequence). This CDR3 comprises 16 residues. With 3 bases clipped from V and 5 bases from J, the junction kept 12 bases outside the gene matches. CDR3 DNA: TGTGCCACCAGCAGGCCCGGACAGGCGGGAAAGACTGAAGCTTTCTTT. Translation gives CATSRPGQAGKTEAFF.

The rearrangement links TRBV29-1 to TRBJ2-7, with D perhaps TRBD1 (6 bases). The CDR3 sequence is 17 residues long. Deletions cut 1 base from V and 0 bases from J, with 19 bases between. Germline CDR1 and CDR2: SQVTM and ANQGSEA. As DNA, the CDR3 is TGCAGCGTTGAAGGAACACCACGCACAGGGAACTCCTACGAGCAGTACTTC. Translation gives CSVEGTPRTGNSYEQYF.

The chain carries TRBV4-3 and TRBJ2-5, with 12 bases aligning to TRBD2. The germline gives CDR1 LGHNA, CDR2 YSLEER. There are 16 residues in the CDR3. V lost 2 bases to trimming and J lost 4 bases; unmatched junction nucleotides: 5. CDR3 sequence reads: CASSQWTSGDGETQYF. CDR3 in DNA: TGCGCCAGCAGCCAATGGACTAGCGGGGATGGAGAGACCCAGTACTTC.

The rearrangement links TRBV4-2 to TRBJ2-7; 7 bases are shared with TRBD1. CDR1 and CDR2 (germline): LGHNA, YNFKEQ. The CDR3 runs 16 residues. J lost 3 bases, V lost 0 bases, and 8 bases had no gene match. The CDR3 region is CASSQDWLGGSYEQYF. For the CDR3, the DNA is TGTGCCAGCAGCCAAGATTGGTTAGGGGGCAGCTACGAGCAGTACTTC.

The CDR3 sequence is CASSPLGTPGNTIYF. The CDR3 region has the DNA TGCGCCAGCAGCCCCCTTGGGACCCCAGGAAACACCATATATTTT. This chain connects TRBV4-1 to TRBJ1-3; possible D gene TRBD1, 5 bases. This CDR3 spans 15 amino acids. The ends were cut back, 4 bases at V and 4 bases at J, with 14 bases in the middle. Germline values: CDR1 MGHRA, CDR2 YSYEKL.